This note documents a single T cell receptor (beta chain) sequence. Its antigen is as yet unknown. The germline CDR1 and CDR2 sequences are DFQATT and SNEGSKA (reference sequence). The CDR3 sequence is 15 residues long. The V gene end was trimmed by 4 bases and the J gene end by 4 bases; junction bases not matched to a gene: 11. TCRdb re-called the RT-PCR reads through MiXCR, storing one row per CDR3 protein. In the table there are around 570,000 distinct CDR3 sequences, 7.6% of which are singletons. This entry belongs to a study of response to subunit inactivated influenza vaccine. Overall study findings and caveats: New T cells are recruited in small numbers by each seasonal influenza vaccination, according to the authors' suggestion.

This sequence joins TRBV20-1 and TRBJ2-3, with TRBD2 matching over 7 bases. The sequence came from a man aged 50-75 years who received an inactivated influenza vaccine. Sample: PBMCs from blood, taken around 25 months after vaccination. Here the CDR3 reads CSAIQRAGSSDTQYF. CDR3 DNA sequence: TGCAGTGCTATCCAAAGAGCGGGGAGTTCAGATACGCAGTATTTT.